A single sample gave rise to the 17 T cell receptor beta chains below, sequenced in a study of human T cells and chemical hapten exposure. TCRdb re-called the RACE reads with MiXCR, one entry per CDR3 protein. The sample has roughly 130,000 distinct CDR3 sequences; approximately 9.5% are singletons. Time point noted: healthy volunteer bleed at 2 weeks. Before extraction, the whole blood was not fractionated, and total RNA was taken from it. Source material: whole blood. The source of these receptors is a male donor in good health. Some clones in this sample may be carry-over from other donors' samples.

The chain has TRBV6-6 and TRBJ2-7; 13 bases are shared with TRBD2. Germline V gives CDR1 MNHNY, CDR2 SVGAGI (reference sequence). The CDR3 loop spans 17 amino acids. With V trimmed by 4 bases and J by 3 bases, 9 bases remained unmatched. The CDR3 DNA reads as TGTGCCAGCAGTTCACCGGGACTAGCGGGATCCGTCTACGAGCAGTACTTC. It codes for CASSSPGLAGSVYEQYF.

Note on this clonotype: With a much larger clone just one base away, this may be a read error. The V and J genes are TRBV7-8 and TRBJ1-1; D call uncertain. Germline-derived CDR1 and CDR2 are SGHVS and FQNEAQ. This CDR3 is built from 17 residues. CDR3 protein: CTSSFGRSGPRNTEAFF. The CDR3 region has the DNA TGTACCAGCAGCTTTGGGCGGTCGGGTCCGAGGAACACTGAAGCTTTCTTT.

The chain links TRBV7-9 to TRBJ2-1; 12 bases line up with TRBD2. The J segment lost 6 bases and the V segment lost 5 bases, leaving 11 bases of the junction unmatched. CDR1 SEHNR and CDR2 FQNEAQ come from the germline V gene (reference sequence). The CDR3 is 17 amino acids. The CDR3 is CASSLEPSGRAVNEQFF. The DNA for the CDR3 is TGTGCCAGCAGCCTAGAGCCTAGCGGGAGGGCCGTCAATGAGCAGTTCTTC.

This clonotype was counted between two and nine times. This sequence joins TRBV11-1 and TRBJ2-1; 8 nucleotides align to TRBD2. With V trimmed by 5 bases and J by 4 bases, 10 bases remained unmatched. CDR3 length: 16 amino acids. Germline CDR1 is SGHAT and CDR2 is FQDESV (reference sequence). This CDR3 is CASSPRGGRIYNEQFF. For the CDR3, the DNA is TGTGCCAGCAGCCCACGCGGGGGGCGGATTTACAATGAGCAGTTCTTC.

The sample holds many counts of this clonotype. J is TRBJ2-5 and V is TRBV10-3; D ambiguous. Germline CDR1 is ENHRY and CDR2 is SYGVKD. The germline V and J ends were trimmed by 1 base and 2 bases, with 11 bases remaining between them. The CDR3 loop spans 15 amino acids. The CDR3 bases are TGTGCCATCAGTGAGTACCCGGCGGAACAAGAGACCCAGTACTTC. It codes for CAISEYPAEQETQYF.

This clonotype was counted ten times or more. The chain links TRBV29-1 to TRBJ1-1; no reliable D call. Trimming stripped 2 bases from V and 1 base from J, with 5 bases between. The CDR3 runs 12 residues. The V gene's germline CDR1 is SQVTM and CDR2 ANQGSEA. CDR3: CSVEKGNTEAFF. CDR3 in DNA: TGCAGCGTTGAAAAAGGGAACACTGAAGCTTTCTTT.

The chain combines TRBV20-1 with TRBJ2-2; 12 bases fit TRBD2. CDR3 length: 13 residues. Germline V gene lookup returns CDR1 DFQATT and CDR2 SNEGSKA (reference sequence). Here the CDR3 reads CSAGLAGTGELFF. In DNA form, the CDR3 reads TGCAGCGCCGGACTAGCGGGAACCGGGGAGCTGTTTTTT.

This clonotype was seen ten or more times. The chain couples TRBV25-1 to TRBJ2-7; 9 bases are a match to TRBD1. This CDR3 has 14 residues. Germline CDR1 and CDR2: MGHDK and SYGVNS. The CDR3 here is CAYRGPRVRYEQYF. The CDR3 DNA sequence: TGTGCTTACAGGGGGCCCCGAGTCCGGTACGAGCAGTACTTC.

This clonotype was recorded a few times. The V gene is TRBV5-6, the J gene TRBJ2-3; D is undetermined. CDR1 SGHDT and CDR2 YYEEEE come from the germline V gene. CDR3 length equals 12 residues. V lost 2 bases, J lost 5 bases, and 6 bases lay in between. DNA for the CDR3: TGTGCCAGCAGCTTCTCACAAGATACGCAGTATTTT. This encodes CASSFSQDTQYF. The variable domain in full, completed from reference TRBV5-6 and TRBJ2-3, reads DAGVTQSPTHLIKTRGQQVTLRCSPKSGHDTVSWYQQALGQGPQFIFQYYEEEERQRGNFPDRFSGHQFPNYSSELNVNALLLGDSALYLCASSFSQDTQYFGPGTRLTVL.

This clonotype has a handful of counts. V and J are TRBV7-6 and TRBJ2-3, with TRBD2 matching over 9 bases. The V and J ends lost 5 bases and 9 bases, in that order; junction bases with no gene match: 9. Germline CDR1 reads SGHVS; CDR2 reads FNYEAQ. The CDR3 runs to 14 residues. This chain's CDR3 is CASSDPGTSQTQYF. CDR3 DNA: TGTGCCAGCAGCGACCCCGGGACTAGCCAAACGCAGTATTTT. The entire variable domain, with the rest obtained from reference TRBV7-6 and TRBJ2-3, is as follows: GAGVSQSPRYKVTKRGQDVALRCDPISGHVSLYWYRQALGQGPEFLTYFNYEAQQDKSGLPNDRFSAERPEGSISTLTIQRTEQRDSAMYRCASSDPGTSQTQYFGPGTRLTVL.

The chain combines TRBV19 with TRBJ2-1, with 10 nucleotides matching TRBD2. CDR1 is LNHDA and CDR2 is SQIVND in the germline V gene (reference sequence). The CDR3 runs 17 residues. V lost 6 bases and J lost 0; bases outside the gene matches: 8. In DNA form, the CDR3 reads TGTGCCAGTAGGGCTCCGGGACTAGCGCACTCCTACAATGAGCAGTTCTTC. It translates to CASRAPGLAHSYNEQFF.

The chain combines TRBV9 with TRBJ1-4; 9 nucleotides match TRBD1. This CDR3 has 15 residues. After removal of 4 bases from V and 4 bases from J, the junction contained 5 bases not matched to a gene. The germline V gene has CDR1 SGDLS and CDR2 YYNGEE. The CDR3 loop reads CASSKPGQGNEKLFF. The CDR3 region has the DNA TGTGCCAGCAGCAAACCGGGACAGGGTAATGAAAAACTGTTTTTT.

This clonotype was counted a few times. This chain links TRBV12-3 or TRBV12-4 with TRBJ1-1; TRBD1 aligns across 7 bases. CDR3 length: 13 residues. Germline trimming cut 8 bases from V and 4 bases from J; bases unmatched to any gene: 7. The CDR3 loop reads CASLTGAGTEAFF. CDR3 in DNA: TGTGCCAGCCTCACAGGGGCGGGCACTGAAGCTTTCTTT.

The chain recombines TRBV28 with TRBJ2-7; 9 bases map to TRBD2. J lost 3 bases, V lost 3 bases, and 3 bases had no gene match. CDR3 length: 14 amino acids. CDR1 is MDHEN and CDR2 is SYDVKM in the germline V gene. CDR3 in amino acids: CASSFLAGIYEQYF. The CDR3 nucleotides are TGTGCCAGCAGTTTTCTAGCGGGAATCTACGAGCAGTACTTC.

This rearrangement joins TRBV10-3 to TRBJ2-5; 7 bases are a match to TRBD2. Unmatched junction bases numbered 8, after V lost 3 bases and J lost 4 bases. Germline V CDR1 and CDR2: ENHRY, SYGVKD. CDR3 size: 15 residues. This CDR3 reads CAISERREQGETQYF. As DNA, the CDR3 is TGTGCCATCAGTGAACGGCGGGAGCAGGGAGAGACCCAGTACTTC.

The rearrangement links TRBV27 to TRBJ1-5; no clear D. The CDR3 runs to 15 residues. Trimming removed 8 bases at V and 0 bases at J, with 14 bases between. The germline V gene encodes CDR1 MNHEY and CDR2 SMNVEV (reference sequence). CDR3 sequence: CASLDSIYSNQPQHF. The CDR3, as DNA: TGTGCCAGCCTAGACTCAATTTATAGCAATCAGCCCCAGCATTTT.

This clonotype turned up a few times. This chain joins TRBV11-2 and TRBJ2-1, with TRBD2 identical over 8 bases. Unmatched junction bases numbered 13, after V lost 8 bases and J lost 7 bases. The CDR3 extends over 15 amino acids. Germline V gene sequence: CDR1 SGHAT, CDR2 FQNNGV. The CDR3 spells CASYDSGGPRNEQFF. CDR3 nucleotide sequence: TGTGCCAGCTATGATTCGGGGGGGCCGAGGAATGAGCAGTTCTTC. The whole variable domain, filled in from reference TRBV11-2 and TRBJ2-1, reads EAGVAQSPRYKIIEKRQSVAFWCNPISGHATLYWYQQILGQGPKLLIQFQNNGVVDDSQLPKDRFSAERLKGVDSTLKIQPAKLEDSAVYLCASYDSGGPRNEQFFGPGTRLTVL.